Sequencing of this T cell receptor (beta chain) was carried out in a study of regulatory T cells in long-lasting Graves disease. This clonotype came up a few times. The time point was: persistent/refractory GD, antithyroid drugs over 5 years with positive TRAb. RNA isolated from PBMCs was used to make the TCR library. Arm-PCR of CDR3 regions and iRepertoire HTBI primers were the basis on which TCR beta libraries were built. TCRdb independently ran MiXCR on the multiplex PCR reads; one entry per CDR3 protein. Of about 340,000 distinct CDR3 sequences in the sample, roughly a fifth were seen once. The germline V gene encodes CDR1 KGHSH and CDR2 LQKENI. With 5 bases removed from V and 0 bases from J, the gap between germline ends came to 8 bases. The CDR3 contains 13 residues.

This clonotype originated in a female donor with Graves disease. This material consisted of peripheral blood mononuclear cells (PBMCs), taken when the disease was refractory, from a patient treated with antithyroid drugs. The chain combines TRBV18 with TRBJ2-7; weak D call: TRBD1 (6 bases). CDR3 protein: CASSRDISYEQYF. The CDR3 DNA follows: TGTGCCAGCTCAAGGGACATCTCCTACGAGCAGTACTTC.